Here is one TCR beta chain with its context. The source of the sample is a study of blood T cells in healthy people across ages. For the second PCR, which ran for 7 to 11 cycles, a sample-barcoded 5' primer and a J-beta primer mix were used. CDR3-containing paired-end reads numbered at least 2.5 million in each sample. TCRdb reprocessed the 5' RACE reads with MiXCR, giving one entry per CDR3 protein. The sample comprises some 640,000 distinct CDR3 sequences, over 45% of which are singletons, and under 35% rests with the top ten. The germline V gene encodes CDR1 MNHNS and CDR2 SASEGT. V lost 5 bases to trimming and J lost 0 bases; unmatched junction nucleotides: 4. The CDR3 extends over 15 amino acids.

The source material was blood. The clonotype was recovered from a woman aged 55 to 70 in good health. The chain carries TRBV6-1 and TRBJ2-1, with 7 bases lining up with TRBD2. The CDR3 region has the DNA TGTGCCAGCAGTCGTACTAGCGTCTCCTACAATGAGCAGTTCTTC. This gives the protein CASSRTSVSYNEQFF.